The clone carrying this T cell receptor (beta chain) has more than one count but fewer than ten. The data were obtained in a study of patients and donors after allogeneic stem cell transplantation. One entry per CDR3 protein results from TCRdb running MiXCR on the RT-PCR reads. The data show about a million distinct CDR3 sequences, under 20% seen once. J gave up 2 bases and V 6 bases, and 11 bases lay outside the gene matches. Germline-derived CDR1 and CDR2 are DFQATT and SNEGSKA (reference sequence). CDR3 length: 15 amino acids. Input material: blood, either unsorted or a sorted T cell fraction (not recorded which). The chain joins TRBV20-1 to TRBJ2-3, with 7 bases that match TRBD1. The receptor comes from a human donor who was either an allogeneic HSCT recipient or a stem cell or donor lymphocyte infusion donor (not recorded which). It is not recorded whose cells these are; they may come from a transplant donor. The CDR3 bases are TGCAGTGCGTGCGTAGGGGGCCAATACACAGATACGCAGTATTTT. Its translation: CSACVGGQYTDTQYF.